The 16 T cell receptor beta chains below all came from one sample that was sequenced in a study of radiotherapy plus CTLA-4 blockade in lung cancer. TCRdb keeps only in-frame clones here, not all; method: immunoSEQ multiplex PCR. Found here are 80,000 to 95,000 clones, roughly 80% of them singletons; the top ten hold about 23%. The source was peripheral blood, collected from a patient treated with radiotherapy plus ipilimumab. Receptors were obtained from a human donor with non-small cell lung cancer that progressed on radiotherapy plus ipilimumab.

For the CDR3, the DNA is TGTGCCAGCAGTGATAGCGGGAGGGGCAATGAGCAGTTCTTC. Translating gives CASSDSGRGNEQFF. V gene TRBV6-1 combines with J gene TRBJ2-1; 11 bases fit TRBD2. The V and J ends lost 3 bases and 6 bases, in that order; junction bases with no gene match: 1. This CDR3 spans 14 amino acids. In germline, CDR1 is MNHNS, CDR2 SASEGT.

The chain uses TRBV5-1 and TRBJ2-7; TRBD2 might be the D (7 bases). Between the trimmed V and J ends, which lost 1 base and 4 bases, there was a span of 9 bases. From germline, CDR1 is SGHRS and CDR2 YFSETQ. The CDR3 has 13 amino acids. The DNA of the CDR3 is TGCGCCAGCAGCTTGAGGGGGGGTTACGAGCAGTACTTC. Protein sequence: CASSLRGGYEQYF.

The chain has TRBV28 and TRBJ1-5; D unclear. This CDR3 region has 15 residues. V lost 6 bases to trimming and J lost 0 bases, with 12 bases between them. Germline CDR1 and CDR2: MDHEN and SYDVKM. The CDR3, as DNA: TGTGCCAGCAGCATTGGGTCCTATAGCAATCAGCCCCAGCATTTT. Its protein is CASSIGSYSNQPQHF.

This clone showed up just a few times. The chain carries TRBV5-4 and TRBJ2-6; D uncertain. The CDR3 has 15 amino acids. V lost 4 bases and J 2 bases, leaving 10 bases between the germline ends. Germline loops: CDR1 SGHNT, CDR2 YYREEE (reference sequence). The CDR3 sequence is CASSPPGPGANVLTF. The CDR3 bases are TGTGCCAGCAGCCCCCCCGGCCCTGGGGCCAACGTCCTGACTTTC.

This chain uses TRBV7-9 with TRBJ2-3, with D unresolved. The CDR3 is made up of 13 amino acids. Germline-derived CDR1 and CDR2 are SEHNR and FQNEAQ (reference sequence). With 3 bases removed from V and 0 bases from J, the gap between germline ends came to 4 bases. CDR3 amino acids: CASSFFSTDTQYF. The CDR3 bases are TGTGCCAGCAGCTTCTTTAGCACAGATACGCAGTATTTT.

The V gene is TRBV9, the J gene TRBJ2-3; TRBD1 matches 7 bases. This CDR3 region has 15 residues. The germline V gene has CDR1 SGDLS and CDR2 YYNGEE. J lost 0 bases, V lost 1 base, and 2 bases had no gene match. CDR3 DNA sequence: TGTGCCAGCAGCGTAAGGGACAGTAGCACAGATACGCAGTATTTT. This gives the protein CASSVRDSSTDTQYF.

This chain uses TRBV5-1 with TRBJ1-2, with a possible D match to TRBD1 (5 bases). This CDR3 comprises 14 residues. Trimming took 4 bases from V and 2 from J, leaving 12 bases between them. Germline lookup yields CDR1 SGHRS and CDR2 YFSETQ. CDR3 region: CASSTGRTNYGYTF. The CDR3 DNA reads as TGCGCCAGCAGCACCGGACGGACAAACTATGGCTACACCTTC.

This chain connects TRBV4-1 to TRBJ2-1; D tentatively fits TRBD1 or TRBD2 (5 bases each). Looked up from germline, CDR1 is MGHRA and CDR2 is YSYEKL. This CDR3 is 16 amino acids long. Trimming removed 4 bases from V and 5 bases from J, with 18 bases in between. The CDR3 sequence: CASSPPGSLGNNEQFF. The CDR3 nucleotides read TGCGCCAGCAGCCCGCCAGGGAGTTTAGGAAACAATGAGCAGTTCTTC.

This sequence joins TRBV7-9 and TRBJ2-7; 10 nucleotides agree with TRBD2. This CDR3 spans 17 amino acids. V shed 1 base, J shed 5 bases, and the junction held 11 bases outside the gene matches. Germline values: CDR1 SEHNR, CDR2 FQNEAQ (reference sequence). CDR3 loop: CASSLVSIASGSNEQYV. DNA of the CDR3: TGTGCCAGCAGCTTAGTATCAATCGCTAGCGGGAGCAACGAGCAGTACGTC.

V gene TRBV5-4 combines with J gene TRBJ2-7; no clear D gene. This CDR3 region has 14 residues. Germline CDR1 is SGHNT and CDR2 is YYREEE (reference sequence). V lost 4 bases, J lost 7 bases, and 18 bases lay in between. CDR3 amino acids: CASSRENPSSEQYF. In DNA form, the CDR3 reads TGTGCCAGCAGCCGAGAGAACCCCTCGTCTGAGCAGTACTTC.

This clone was seen a few times. J is TRBJ2-1 and V is TRBV7-2; TRBD2 is a possible D gene (6 bases). Germline V CDR1 and CDR2: SGHTA, FQGNSA. The CDR3 has 15 amino acids. V lost 5 bases to trimming and J lost 8 bases, with 19 bases between them. This CDR3 reads CASSREGRGAYEQFF. DNA of the CDR3: TGTGCCAGCAGCAGAGAGGGCCGCGGGGCATATGAGCAGTTCTTC.

For this clone: Other DNA sequences in the same sample also yield this CDR3. The chain joins TRBV2 to TRBJ1-2; a possible D gene is TRBD1 (6 bases). Per germline, CDR1 SNHLY and CDR2 FYNNEI. V lost 3 bases and J 5 bases, leaving 7 bases between the germline ends. The CDR3 spans 12 residues. As DNA, the CDR3 is TGTGCCAGCAGTGAGGGGGCTTATGGCTACACCTTC. This codes for CASSEGAYGYTF.

The J gene is TRBJ1-4, the V gene TRBV4-1; D possibly corresponds to TRBD1 (6 bases). V lost 11 bases and J lost 6, with 19 bases in between. CDR3 length equals 14 residues. Looked up from germline, CDR1 is MGHRA and CDR2 is YSYEKL. The CDR3 is CAAKGGFGDEKLFF. DNA for the CDR3: TGCGCCGCTAAAGGGGGGTTTGGAGATGAAAAACTGTTTTTT.

J is TRBJ2-1 and V is TRBV28; D may be TRBD1 or TRBD2 (5 bases each). The ends were cut back, 1 base at V and 0 bases at J, with 10 bases in the middle. The CDR3 extends over 16 amino acids. Per the germline V gene, CDR1 is MDHEN and CDR2 is SYDVKM. CDR3 nucleotide sequence: TGTGCCAGCAGTTTATTGGGGGTTAGCTCCTACAATGAGCAGTTCTTC. Amino acid sequence: CASSLLGVSSYNEQFF.

This clone was detected once. The chain combines TRBV5-4 with TRBJ1-4; 7 bases align to TRBD1. V lost 4 bases and J lost 3; bases outside the gene matches: 6. Germline assignment: CDR1 SGHNT and CDR2 YYREEE (reference sequence). This CDR3 spans 15 amino acids. This CDR3 reads CASSLETGSNEKLFF. The CDR3 DNA follows: TGTGCCAGCAGCCTAGAGACAGGGTCTAATGAAAAACTGTTTTTT.

V gene TRBV7-8 combines with J gene TRBJ2-5; 10 nucleotides agree with TRBD2. V lost 6 bases to trimming and J lost 4 bases; unmatched junction nucleotides: 5. The CDR3 covers 14 residues. Per germline, CDR1 SGHVS and CDR2 FQNEAQ. CDR3 coding DNA: TGTGCCAGCAGTAAGCGGGAGGGCGTAGAGACCCAGTACTTC. Its protein product is CASSKREGVETQYF. The full variable domain, its missing parts supplied by reference TRBV7-8 and TRBJ2-5, is GAGVSQSPRYKVAKRGQDVALRCDPISGHVSLFWYQQALGQGPEFLTYFQNEAQLDKSGLPSDRFFAERPEGSVSTLKIQRTQQEDSAVYLCASSKREGVETQYFGPGTRLLVL.